This T cell receptor (beta chain) is drawn from a study of cytomegalovirus exposure and HLA in healthy donors. It was with 60 Vbeta and 13 Jbeta primers that the PCR ran. Sequenced by immunoSEQ multiplex PCR; TCRdb stores in-frame clones only, minus some. The sample includes about 98,000 clones, about 69% of them seen just once. Trimming shortened V by 3 bases and J by 4 bases, and 9 bases separated the two germline ends. Germline V CDR1 and CDR2: WSHSY, SAAADI. The CDR3 has 14 amino acids. The chain couples TRBV10-2 to TRBJ2-2; TRBD2 might be the D (6 bases). The receptor was derived from a human donor in good health. The sequenced sample was PBMCs. The CDR3: CASSEGLPTGELFF. DNA of the CDR3: TGCGCCAGCAGTGAAGGACTACCCACCGGGGAGCTGTTTTTT.